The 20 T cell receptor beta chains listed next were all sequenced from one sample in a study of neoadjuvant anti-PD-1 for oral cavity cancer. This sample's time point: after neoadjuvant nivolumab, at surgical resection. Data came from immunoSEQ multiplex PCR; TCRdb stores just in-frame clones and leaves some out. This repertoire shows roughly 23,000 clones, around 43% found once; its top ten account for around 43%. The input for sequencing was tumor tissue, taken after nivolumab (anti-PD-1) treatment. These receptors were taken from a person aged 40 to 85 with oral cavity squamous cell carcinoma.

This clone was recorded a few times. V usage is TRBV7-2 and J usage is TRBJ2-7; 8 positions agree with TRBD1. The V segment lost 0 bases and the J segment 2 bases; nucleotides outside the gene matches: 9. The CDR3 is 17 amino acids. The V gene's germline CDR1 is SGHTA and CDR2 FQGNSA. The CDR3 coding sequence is TGTGCCAGCAGCTTAGCCCGGACAGGGTTGGTCCCCTACGAGCAGTACTTC. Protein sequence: CASSLARTGLVPYEQYF.

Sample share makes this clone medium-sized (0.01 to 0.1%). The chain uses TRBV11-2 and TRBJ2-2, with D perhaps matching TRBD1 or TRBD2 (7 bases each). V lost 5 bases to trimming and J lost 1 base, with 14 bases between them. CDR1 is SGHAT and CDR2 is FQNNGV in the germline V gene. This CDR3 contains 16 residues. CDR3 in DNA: TGTGCCAGCAGCGCCGGGAGGACAGGGAACACCGGGGAGCTGTTTTTT. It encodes CASSAGRTGNTGELFF.

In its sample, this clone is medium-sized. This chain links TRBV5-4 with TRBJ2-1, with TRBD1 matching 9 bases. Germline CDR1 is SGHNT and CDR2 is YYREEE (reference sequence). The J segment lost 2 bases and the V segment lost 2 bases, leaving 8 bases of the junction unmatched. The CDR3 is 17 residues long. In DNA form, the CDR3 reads TGTGCCAGCAGCTTCCCGGGGGACAGGGTAACCTACAATGAGCAGTTCTTC. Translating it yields CASSFPGDRVTYNEQFF.

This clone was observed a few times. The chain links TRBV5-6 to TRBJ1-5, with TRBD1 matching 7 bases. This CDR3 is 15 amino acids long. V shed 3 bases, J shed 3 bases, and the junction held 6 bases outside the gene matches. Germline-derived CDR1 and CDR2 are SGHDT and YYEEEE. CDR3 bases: TGTGCCAGCAGCTCGATAGACAGGGACAATCAGCCCCAGCATTTT. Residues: CASSSIDRDNQPQHF.

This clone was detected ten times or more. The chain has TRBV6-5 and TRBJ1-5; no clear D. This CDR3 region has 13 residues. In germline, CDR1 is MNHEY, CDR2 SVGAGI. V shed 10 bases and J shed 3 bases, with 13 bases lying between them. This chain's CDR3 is CATAPANNQPQHF. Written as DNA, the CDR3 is TGTGCCACTGCACCAGCGAACAATCAGCCCCAGCATTTT.

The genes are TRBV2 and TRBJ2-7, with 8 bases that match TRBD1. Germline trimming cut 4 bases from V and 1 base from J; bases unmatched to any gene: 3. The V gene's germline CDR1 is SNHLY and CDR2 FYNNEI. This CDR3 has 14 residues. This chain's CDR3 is CASSGRTGSYEQYF. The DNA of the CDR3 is TGTGCCAGCAGTGGGCGGACAGGGTCCTACGAGCAGTACTTC.

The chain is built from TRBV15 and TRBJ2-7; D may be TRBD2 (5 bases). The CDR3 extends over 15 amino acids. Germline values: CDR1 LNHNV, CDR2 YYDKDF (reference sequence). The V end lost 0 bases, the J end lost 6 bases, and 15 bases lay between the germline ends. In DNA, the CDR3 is TGTGCCACCAGCAGAGATGGAGGTGTAGGCGGCGAGCAGTACTTC. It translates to CATSRDGGVGGEQYF.

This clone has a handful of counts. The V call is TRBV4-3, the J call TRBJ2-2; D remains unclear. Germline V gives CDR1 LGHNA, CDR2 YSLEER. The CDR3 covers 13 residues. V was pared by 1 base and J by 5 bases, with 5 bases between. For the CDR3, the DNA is TGCGCCAGCAGCCAAGTACTTACCGGGGAGCTGTTTTTT. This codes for CASSQVLTGELFF.

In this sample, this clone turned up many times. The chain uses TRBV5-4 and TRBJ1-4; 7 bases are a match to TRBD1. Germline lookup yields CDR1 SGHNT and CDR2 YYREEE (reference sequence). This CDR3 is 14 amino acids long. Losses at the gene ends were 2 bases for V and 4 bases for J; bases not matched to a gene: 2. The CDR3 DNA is TGTGCCAGCAGCTTCACAGGGGTTAATGAAAAACTGTTTTTT. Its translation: CASSFTGVNEKLFF.

CDR3 amino acids: CASSQRRDRVLRTYGYTF. Here the CDR3 DNA reads TGTGCCAGCAGCCAACGTCGGGACAGGGTTTTGAGGACCTATGGCTACACCTTC. The chain links TRBV16 to TRBJ1-2, with 9 bases fitting TRBD1. V lost 2 bases to trimming and J lost 4 bases; unmatched junction nucleotides: 14. The CDR3 totals 18 residues. The germline V gene encodes CDR1 KGHSY and CDR2 FQNENV. Filled out from reference TRBV16 and TRBJ1-2, the complete variable domain reads GEEVAQTPKHLVRGEGQKAKLYCAPIKGHSYVFWYQQVLKNEFKFLISFQNENVFDETGMPKERFSAKCLPNSPCSLEIQATKLEDSAVYFCASSQRRDRVLRTYGYTFGSGTRLTVV.

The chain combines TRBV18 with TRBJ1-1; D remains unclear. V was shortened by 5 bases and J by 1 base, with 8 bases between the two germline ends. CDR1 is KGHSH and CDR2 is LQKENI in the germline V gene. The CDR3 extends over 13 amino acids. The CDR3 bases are TGTGCCAGCTCAGCCCGGGGGAACACTGAAGCTTTCTTT. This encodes CASSARGNTEAFF.

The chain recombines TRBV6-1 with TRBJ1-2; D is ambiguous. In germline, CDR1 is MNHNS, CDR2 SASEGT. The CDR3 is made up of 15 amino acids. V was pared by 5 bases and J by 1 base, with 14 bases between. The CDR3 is CASSSQPVLNYGYTF. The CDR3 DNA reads TGTGCCAGCAGTTCCCAGCCCGTCCTTAACTATGGCTACACCTTC.

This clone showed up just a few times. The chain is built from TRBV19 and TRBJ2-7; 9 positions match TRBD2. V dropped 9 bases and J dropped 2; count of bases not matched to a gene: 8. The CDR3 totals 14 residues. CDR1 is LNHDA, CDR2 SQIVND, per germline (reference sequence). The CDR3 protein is CASAFSGGPYEQYF. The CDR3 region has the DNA TGTGCCAGCGCGTTTAGCGGGGGACCCTACGAGCAGTACTTC.

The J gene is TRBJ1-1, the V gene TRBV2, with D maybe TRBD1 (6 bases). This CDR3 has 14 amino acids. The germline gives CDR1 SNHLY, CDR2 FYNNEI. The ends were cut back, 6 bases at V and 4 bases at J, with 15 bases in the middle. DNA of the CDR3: TGTGCCAGCAGATCATCACAGGGATTCACTGAAGCTTTCTTT. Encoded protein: CASRSSQGFTEAFF.

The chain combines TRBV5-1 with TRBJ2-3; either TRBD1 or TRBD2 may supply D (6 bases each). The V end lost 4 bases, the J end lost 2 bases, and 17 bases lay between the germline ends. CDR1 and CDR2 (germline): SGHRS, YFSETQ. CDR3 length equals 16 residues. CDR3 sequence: CASSPTRGDNTDTQYF. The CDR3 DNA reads TGCGCCAGCAGCCCCACGCGCGGGGACAACACAGATACGCAGTATTTT.

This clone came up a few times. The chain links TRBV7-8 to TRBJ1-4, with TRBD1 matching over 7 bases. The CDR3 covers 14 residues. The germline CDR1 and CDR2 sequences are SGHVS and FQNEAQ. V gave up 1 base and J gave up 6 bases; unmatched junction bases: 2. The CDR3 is CASSLGQGDEKLFF. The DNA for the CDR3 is TGTGCCAGCAGCTTAGGACAGGGTGATGAAAAACTGTTTTTT. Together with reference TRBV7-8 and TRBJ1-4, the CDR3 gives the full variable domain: GAGVSQSPRYKVAKRGQDVALRCDPISGHVSLFWYQQALGQGPEFLTYFQNEAQLDKSGLPSDRFFAERPEGSVSTLKIQRTQQEDSAVYLCASSLGQGDEKLFFGSGTQLSVL.

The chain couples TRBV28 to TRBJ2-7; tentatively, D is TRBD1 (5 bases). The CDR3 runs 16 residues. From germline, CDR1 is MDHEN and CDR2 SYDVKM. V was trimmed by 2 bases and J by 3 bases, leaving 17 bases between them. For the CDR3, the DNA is TGTGCCAGCAGTTTAAATGAGTGGGGCCAAAGCTACGAGCAGTACTTC. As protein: CASSLNEWGQSYEQYF.

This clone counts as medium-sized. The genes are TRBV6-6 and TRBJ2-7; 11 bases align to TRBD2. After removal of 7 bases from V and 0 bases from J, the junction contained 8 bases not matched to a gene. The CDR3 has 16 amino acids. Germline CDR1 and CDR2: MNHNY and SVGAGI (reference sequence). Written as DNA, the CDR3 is TGTGCCAGCAAGGGGACTAGCGGTGCCGGCTCCTACGAGCAGTACTTC. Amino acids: CASKGTSGAGSYEQYF.

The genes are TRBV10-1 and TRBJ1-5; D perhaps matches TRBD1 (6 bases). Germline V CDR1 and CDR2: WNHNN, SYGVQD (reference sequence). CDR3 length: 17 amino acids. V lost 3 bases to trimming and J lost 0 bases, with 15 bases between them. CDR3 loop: CASSDRTAHYSNQPQHF. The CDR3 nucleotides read TGCGCCAGCAGTGACCGGACAGCCCACTATAGCAATCAGCCCCAGCATTTT.

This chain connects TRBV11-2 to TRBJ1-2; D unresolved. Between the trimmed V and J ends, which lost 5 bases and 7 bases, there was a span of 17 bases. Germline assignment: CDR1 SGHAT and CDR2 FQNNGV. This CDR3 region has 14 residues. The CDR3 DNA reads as TGTGCCAGCAGCCCGGCCCAAGGGCTTGGTGGCTACACCTTC. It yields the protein CASSPAQGLGGYTF.